This T cell receptor (beta chain) was retrieved from a study of T cell responses to AZD1222 COVID-19 vaccine. Whole-study results and caveats: Clonal diversity may have been underestimated, and the donors were mostly white British, with more females than males.

J was trimmed by 0 bases and V by 3 bases; bases with no gene match: 5. The CDR3 is made up of 16 amino acids. Germline CDR1 is MGHRA and CDR2 is YSYEKL. In its sample, this clone is medium-sized. As yet, its antigen is unknown. TCRdb's copy holds only in-frame clones and misses some; the assay was immunoSEQ multiplex PCR. The sample has about 59,000 clones; 75% to 85% are singletons. This chain links TRBV4-1 with TRBJ2-3, with 8 bases lining up with TRBD1. The material sequenced was peripheral blood, taken on day 0 of AZD1222 vaccination. The TCR was taken from an adult in good health. The CDR3 region is CASSQGTGRSTDTQYF. The CDR3 bases are TGCGCCAGCAGCCAGGGGACAGGTCGGAGCACAGATACGCAGTATTTT.